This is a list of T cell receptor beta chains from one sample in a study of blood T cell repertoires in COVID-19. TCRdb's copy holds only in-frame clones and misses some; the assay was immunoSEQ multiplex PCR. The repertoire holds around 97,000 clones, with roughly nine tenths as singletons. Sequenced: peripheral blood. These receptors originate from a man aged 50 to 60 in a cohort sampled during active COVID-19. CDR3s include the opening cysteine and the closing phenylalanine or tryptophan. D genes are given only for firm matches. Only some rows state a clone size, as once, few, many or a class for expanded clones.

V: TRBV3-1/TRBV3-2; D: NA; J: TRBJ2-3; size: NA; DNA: TGTGCCAGCAGCCTCAGGGCGGTTTCAGATACGCAGTATTTT; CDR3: CASSLRAVSDTQYF
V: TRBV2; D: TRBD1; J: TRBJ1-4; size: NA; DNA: TGTGCCAGCAGTGGGGGACAGCCGGATGAAAAACTGTTTTTT; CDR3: CASSGGQPDEKLFF
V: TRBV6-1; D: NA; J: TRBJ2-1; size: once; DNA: TGTGCCAGCAGTGAAGCCACACCCCGGGCCTACAATGAGCAGTTCTTC; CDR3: CASSEATPRAYNEQFF
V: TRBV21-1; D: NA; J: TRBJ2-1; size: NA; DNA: TGTGCCAGCACGGGGGGAAACAATGAGCAGTTCTTC; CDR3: CASTGGNNEQFF
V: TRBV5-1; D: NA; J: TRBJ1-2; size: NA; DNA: TGCGCCAGCAGCTTGGGGCAGCGCTATGGCTACACCTTC; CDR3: CASSLGQRYGYTF
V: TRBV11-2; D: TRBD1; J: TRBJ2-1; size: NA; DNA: TGTGCCAGCAGCCCGAGAGCCACGACAGGGAGCTCCTACAATGAGCAGTTCTTC; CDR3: CASSPRATTGSSYNEQFF
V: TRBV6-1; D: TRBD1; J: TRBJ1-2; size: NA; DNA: TGTGCCAGCAGTGAAAGGGACAGGGAGAACTATGGCTACACCTTC; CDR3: CASSERDRENYGYTF
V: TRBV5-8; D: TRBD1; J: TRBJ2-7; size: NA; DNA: TGTGCCAGCAGCTTGGTTGGACAGGGAACCTTAATCCTCTCCTACGAGCAGTACTTC; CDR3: CASSLVGQGTLILSYEQYF
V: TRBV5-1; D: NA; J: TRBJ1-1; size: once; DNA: TGCGCCAGCAGCTTGGGTGACGGGGGGACTGAAGCTTTCTTT; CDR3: CASSLGDGGTEAFF
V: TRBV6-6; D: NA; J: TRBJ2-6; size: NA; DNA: TGTGCCAGCAGGAACAGGGCCGGGGCCAACGTCCTGACTTTC; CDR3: CASRNRAGANVLTF
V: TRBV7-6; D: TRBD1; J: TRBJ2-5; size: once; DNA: TGTGCCAGCAGCGAGCGGACAGGGCTACAAGAGACCCAGTACTTC; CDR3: CASSERTGLQETQYF
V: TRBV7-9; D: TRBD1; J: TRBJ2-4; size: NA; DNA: TGTGCCAGCAGCTCGATGACAGGGGATAACATTCAGTACTTC; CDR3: CASSSMTGDNIQYF
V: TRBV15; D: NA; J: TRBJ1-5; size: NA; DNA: TGTGCCACCAGCAGAGAGATGGGGGGTCAGCCCCAGCATTTT; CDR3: CATSREMGGQPQHF
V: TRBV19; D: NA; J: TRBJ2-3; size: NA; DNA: TGTGCCAGTAGTCCTCGACAGAGACCTAGCACAGATACGCAGTATTTT; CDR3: CASSPRQRPSTDTQYF
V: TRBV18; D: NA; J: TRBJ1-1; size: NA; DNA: TGTGCCAGCTCACCCATCTCGGGGTGGAACACTGAAGCTTTCTTT; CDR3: CASSPISGWNTEAFF
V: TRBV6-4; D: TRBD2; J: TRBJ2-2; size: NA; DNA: TGTGCCAGCACTAGCGGGGGGCCTGTTCCGACCGGGGAGCTGTTTTTT; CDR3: CASTSGGPVPTGELFF
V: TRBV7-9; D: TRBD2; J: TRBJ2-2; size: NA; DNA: TGTGCCAGCAGCCCCCAGAGCGGGGGGGCCGGCGGGGAGCTGTTTTTT; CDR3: CASSPQSGGAGGELFF
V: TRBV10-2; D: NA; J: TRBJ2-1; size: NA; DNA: TGCGCCAGCGGAAGGGGGGGTGTCAATGAGCAGTTCTTC; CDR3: CASGRGGVNEQFF
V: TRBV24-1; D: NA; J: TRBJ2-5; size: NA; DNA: TGTGCCACCAGTGAGACTCCAGTAGAGACCCAGTACTTC; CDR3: CATSETPVETQYF
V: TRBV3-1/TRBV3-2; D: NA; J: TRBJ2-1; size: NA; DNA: TGTGCCAGCAGCCATTCTGGACCGACTAGGGTAAGGAATGAGCAGTTCTTC; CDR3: CASSHSGPTRVRNEQFF
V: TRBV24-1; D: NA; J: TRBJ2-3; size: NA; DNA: TGTGCCACCAGACTAACAGGGCGGGATACGCAGTATTTT; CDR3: CATRLTGRDTQYF
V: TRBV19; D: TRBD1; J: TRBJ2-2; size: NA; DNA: TGTGCCGGGGGACAGCCGAACACCGGGGAGCTGTTTTTT; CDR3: CAGGQPNTGELFF
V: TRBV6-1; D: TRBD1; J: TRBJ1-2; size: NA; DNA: TGTGCCAGCAGTGAAGGCGGCAGGGGGAACTATGGCTACACCTTC; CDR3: CASSEGGRGNYGYTF
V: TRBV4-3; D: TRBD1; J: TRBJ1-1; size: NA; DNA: TGCGCCAGCAGCCAATCTTGGACAGGGAACACTGAAGCTTTCTTT; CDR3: CASSQSWTGNTEAFF